Listed here are 9 T cell receptor beta chains from one sample, sequenced in a study of Graves' ophthalmopathy and Graves' hyperthyroidism. RNA transcripts provided the template for amplifying TCR beta CDR3 regions. An initial RT-PCR round employing HTBI primers preceded a second-round multiplex PCR. Via MiXCR, TCRdb re-called the multiplex PCR reads, giving one row per CDR3 protein. Of around 590,000 distinct CDR3 sequences listed, about 40% are singletons. The sequencing sample was made of peripheral blood or thyroid tissue (not recorded which). These receptors were obtained from an adult man with Graves' hyperthyroidism.

This clonotype has more than one count but fewer than ten. The chain employs TRBV7-8 and TRBJ2-7; maybe TRBD1 (5 bases). The CDR3 is 14 amino acids. CDR1 and CDR2 (germline): SGHVS, FQNEAQ. Trimming removed 5 bases from V and 0 bases from J, with 11 bases in between. CDR3 region: CASSETDISYEQYF. The DNA for the CDR3 is TGTGCCAGCAGCGAGACGGACATCTCCTACGAGCAGTACTTC.

This clonotype was observed many times. The chain recombines TRBV12-5 with TRBJ2-5, with a weak D call TRBD2 (5 bases). V was trimmed by 7 bases and J by 1 base, leaving 13 bases between them. The germline CDR1 and CDR2 sequences are LGHNT and FRNRAP. This CDR3 is built from 14 residues. The CDR3 DNA reads TGTGCTAGTGCTATCAGCGGAACCCAAGAGACCCAGTACTTC. It encodes CASAISGTQETQYF.

The chain is built from TRBV7-9 and TRBJ2-3, with D possibly being TRBD2 (6 bases). The CDR3 is 15 amino acids. Germline CDR1 SEHNR, CDR2 FQNEAQ (reference sequence). The V end lost 4 bases, the J end lost 3 bases, and 14 bases lay between the germline ends. CDR3 sequence: CASSSVLAGTDTQYF. In DNA form, the CDR3 reads TGTGCCAGCAGCTCCGTTCTGGCGGGAACAGATACGCAGTATTTT. Filled out from reference TRBV7-9 and TRBJ2-3, the complete variable domain reads DTGVSQNPRHKITKRGQNVTFRCDPISEHNRLYWYRQTLGQGPEFLTYFQNEAQLEKSRLLSDRFSAERPKGSFSTLEIQRTEQGDSAMYLCASSSVLAGTDTQYFGPGTRLTVL.

This clonotype showed up many times. The chain employs TRBV4-1 and TRBJ1-1, with no clear D. The length of the CDR3 is 15 residues. Trimming took 0 bases from V and 0 from J, leaving 8 bases between them. Germline assignment: CDR1 MGHRA and CDR2 YSYEKL. The CDR3 region has the DNA TGCGCCAGCAGCCAAGACGCCAGCTTGAACACTGAAGCTTTCTTT. Residues: CASSQDASLNTEAFF.

Remarks on this clonotype: A much larger clone differs by one base, so this may be a read error. This rearrangement joins TRBV2 to TRBJ1-1; TRBD1 might be the D (6 bases). The germline V gene encodes CDR1 SNHLY and CDR2 FYNNEI. This CDR3 has 17 residues. Trimming took 5 bases from V and 1 from J, leaving 20 bases between them. CDR3 DNA sequence: TGTGCCAGCAGTTTAGGAGGGGGGATAGGTGCGAACACTGAAGCTTTCTTT. Translating gives CASSLGGGIGANTEAFF.

As regards this clonotype: A junction boundary mismatches the germline segment, possibly from a read error. The chain recombines TRBV7-2 with TRBJ2-3; D possibly corresponds to TRBD2 (7 bases). Germline CDR1 reads SGHTA; CDR2 reads FQGNSA. The CDR3 covers 13 residues. CDR3 region: CSSGGRGTDTQYF. The CDR3, as DNA: TGCAGCTCGGGGGGCAGAGGCACAGATACGCAGTATTTT.

This clonotype appeared a few times. The chain carries TRBV2 and TRBJ2-5, with D tentatively TRBD2 (6 bases). The CDR3 is 15 residues long. The V end lost 6 bases, the J end lost 7 bases, and 21 bases lay between the germline ends. Germline V gene sequence: CDR1 SNHLY, CDR2 FYNNEI. The CDR3 DNA reads as TGTGCCAGCAGCCCTACCGCGGGACTCGAAGGGACCCAGTACTTC. Protein: CASSPTAGLEGTQYF.

Note on this clonotype: It may be a read error: a sequence one base away is much more abundant. J is TRBJ2-7 and V is TRBV10-2; D remains ambiguous. Looked up from germline, CDR1 is WSHSY and CDR2 is SAAADI. This CDR3 has 14 residues. In nucleotides, the CDR3 is TGCGCCAGCAGCTTCCTAGGAGCACCCTACGAGCAGCACTTC. Translated, it gives CASSFLGAPYEQHF.

This clonotype was found many times. This chain uses TRBV12-3 or TRBV12-4 with TRBJ1-2; a weak D match, TRBD1 (5 bases). The CDR3 is 12 residues long. Between the trimmed V and J ends, which lost 8 bases and 4 bases, there was a span of 11 bases. In nucleotides, the CDR3 is TGTGCCAGCGCCCGGGGGTTCTATGGCTACACCTTC. Residues: CASARGFYGYTF.